The entry that follows covers one T cell receptor (beta chain) sequence. The antigen is undetermined. The data stem from a study of T cell responses to AZD1222 COVID-19 vaccine. Study background: Second doses that came at about 4 or about 12 weeks were put together.

Produced via immunoSEQ multiplex PCR; TCRdb's table is partial and in-frame only. This table has about 110,000 clones, approximately 86% appearing once. Study results and limitations: Targeting of unmutated variant regions was reportedly seen in nearly half of spike-specific TCRs.

Looked up from germline, CDR1 is LNHDA and CDR2 is SQIVND (reference sequence). The CDR3 spans 13 residues. Trimming cost V 6 bases and J 5 bases, with 13 bases left between them. The genes are TRBV19 and TRBJ1-2; a weak D match, TRBD1 (5 bases). This sequence originates from an adult in good health. The sample here was peripheral blood, taken on day 0 of AZD1222 vaccination. CDR3 DNA sequence: TGTGCCAGTAGCCTACGGGACGGGTATGGCTACACCTTC. This translates into CASSLRDGYGYTF.